The sequence of this T cell receptor (beta chain) was determined in a study of T cell responses to AZD1222 COVID-19 vaccine. The V end lost 1 base, the J end lost 6 bases, and 10 bases lay between the germline ends. There are 13 residues in the CDR3. Per the germline V gene, CDR1 is SGHDT and CDR2 is YYEEEE. Sequenced by immunoSEQ multiplex PCR; TCRdb stores in-frame clones only, minus some. The sample has about 81,000 clones, 90% seen once; the top ten hold 5% to 6%. The source is an adult who received the AZD1222 COVID-19 vaccine. The sequences come from peripheral blood, collected 28 days after the second AZD1222 dose. The chain combines TRBV5-6 with TRBJ2-5; D gene ambiguous. The CDR3 sequence is CASSLFPGQTQYF. The CDR3 DNA reads as TGTGCCAGCAGCTTGTTTCCCGGGCAGACCCAGTACTTC.